This T cell receptor beta chain was identified in a study of T-cell memory formation after mild COVID-19. Whole-study findings and limits: Clonal second-wave expansions that peaked on day 37 had unconfirmed SARS-CoV-2 specificity.

To note about this clonotype: What it recognizes is unknown.

TCRdb reprocessed the 5' RACE reads with MiXCR, giving one entry per CDR3 protein. This table holds roughly 280,000 distinct CDR3 sequences, roughly 17% found once. Trimming removed 5 bases at V and 7 bases at J, with 14 bases between. CDR1 is SGHTA and CDR2 is FQGTGA in the germline V gene. CDR3 length equals 13 residues. The material sequenced was PBMCs or a T cell subset sorted from them (not recorded which). This TCR derives from a man aged 18 to 30 who had mild COVID-19 (a few samples of this study predate the infection). Cell type and time point are not known. The chain employs TRBV7-3 and TRBJ2-5; perhaps TRBD2 as D (6 bases). CDR3 protein: CASSAGTQGTQYF. The CDR3 DNA reads as TGTGCCAGCAGCGCGGGGACCCAGGGGACCCAGTACTTC.